This T cell receptor beta chain was captured by sequencing in a study of cytotoxic CD8 clonotypes in ibrutinib-treated CLL. Looking at the study overall: Recorded responses included 25 or so partial and 2 complete; following median approximately 68 months, 14 stayed remitted and roughly 12 progressed.

Sequencing used immunoSEQ multiplex PCR; TCRdb keeps in-frame clones, though not all of them. The table shows about 24,000 clones, with 55% to 85% occurring only once. V trimming: 5 bases; J trimming: 3 bases; junction bases outside the gene matches: 9. The CDR3 spans 17 residues. Germline CDR1 SEHNR, CDR2 FQNEAQ (reference sequence). This clone is medium-sized within its sample. The receptor comes from a human donor with chronic lymphocytic leukemia. The J gene is TRBJ2-2, the V gene TRBV7-9, with 10 bases that match TRBD2. Sequenced material: PBMCs, taken after 12 months of ibrutinib treatment. CDR3 coding DNA: TGTGCCAGCAGCCAATTAGCGGGGGGCCTCTACACCGGGGAGCTGTTTTTT. Its translation: CASSQLAGGLYTGELFF.